Listed below are T cell receptor beta chains from one sample, sequenced in a study of blood T cell repertoires in COVID-19. Profiling relied on immunoSEQ multiplex PCR, and the TCRdb table lists in-frame clones only, not all of them. The sample has about 52,000 clones, roughly four fifths seen once; the top ten hold around a quarter. The sequenced sample was peripheral blood. The receptors shown here come from a woman older than 75 with COVID-19, enrolled during active disease. Each CDR3 is given with its conserved first and last residue. The D gene is left open where the match is weak. Expanded clones are given a class, and other clones once, few, many or no size at all.

D	size	J	V	CDR3	DNA
TRBD2	NA	TRBJ2-1	TRBV6-5	CASRTSVSSYNEQFF	TGTGCCAGCAGGACTAGCGTCAGCTCCTACAATGAGCAGTTCTTC
TRBD2	NA	TRBJ2-7	TRBV5-4	CASSGSGLARSYEQYF	TGTGCCAGCAGTGGGTCGGGACTAGCGCGATCCTACGAGCAGTACTTC
TRBD2	NA	TRBJ2-7	TRBV23-1	CASRLTGEGPYEQYF	TGCGCCAGCAGACTAACGGGGGAGGGTCCTTACGAGCAGTACTTC
TRBD1	NA	TRBJ1-2	TRBV6-6	CASSPKTGPNYGYTF	TGTGCCAGCAGCCCAAAGACAGGGCCTAACTATGGCTACACCTTC
NA	NA	TRBJ2-1	TRBV5-1	CASSFQGGGTFNEQFF	TGCGCCAGCAGCTTCCAGGGGGGCGGGACTTTCAATGAGCAGTTCTTC
NA	NA	TRBJ1-4	TRBV7-9	CASSAHSAGGKLFF	TGTGCCAGCAGCGCCCATAGTGCGGGAGGCAAACTGTTTTTT
NA	NA	TRBJ2-5	TRBV24-1	CATSASGEETQYF	TGTGCCACCAGTGCCTCCGGGGAAGAGACCCAGTACTTC
TRBD2	NA	TRBJ2-7	TRBV5-1	CASSLVASGRVGDEQYF	TGCGCCAGCAGCTTGGTGGCTAGCGGGAGAGTAGGGGACGAGCAGTACTTC
NA	NA	TRBJ2-2	TRBV19	CASSQSGTGELFF	TGTGCCAGTAGTCAATCAGGGACCGGGGAGCTGTTTTTT
NA	NA	TRBJ2-5	TRBV30	CAWSSPGIQETQYF	TGTGCCTGGAGTTCCCCCGGGATCCAAGAGACCCAGTACTTC
NA	NA	TRBJ2-3	TRBV19	CASSTSWRGGTDTQYF	TGTGCCAGTAGTACCTCGTGGAGGGGTGGCACAGATACGCAGTATTTT
TRBD2	NA	TRBJ2-3	TRBV3-1/TRBV3-2	CASSQGGLAGDVDTQYF	TGTGCCAGCAGCCAAGGAGGACTAGCGGGAGATGTAGATACGCAGTATTTT
NA	NA	TRBJ1-3	TRBV19	CASSIDGGGRNYSGNTIYF	TGTGCCAGTAGTATAGATGGCGGGGGGAGAAACTACTCTGGAAACACCATATATTTT
TRBD1	NA	TRBJ1-6	TRBV3-1/TRBV3-2	CASSRGVGGRNNSPLHF	TGTGCCAGCAGCCGCGGGGTAGGGGGCAGGAATAATTCACCCCTCCACTTT
NA	once	TRBJ1-6	TRBV27	CASSRHRDVTTPLHF	TGTGCCAGCAGCCGTCACAGGGACGTAACGACACCCCTCCACTTT
TRBD2	many	TRBJ2-7	TRBV24-1	CATSAIAGEKDEQYF	TGTGCCACCAGTGCCATAGCGGGAGAGAAGGACGAGCAGTACTTC
TRBD2	NA	TRBJ2-1	TRBV25-1	CASSALAGLYNEQFF	TGTGCCAGCAGTGCACTAGCGGGATTGTACAATGAGCAGTTCTTC
NA	few	TRBJ2-6	TRBV19	CASSDWTEVSGANVLTF	TGTGCCAGTAGTGACTGGACGGAGGTCTCCGGGGCCAACGTCCTGACTTTC
TRBD1	few	TRBJ1-2	TRBV9	CASSVYRGGNYGYTF	TGTGCCAGCAGCGTATACAGGGGGGGGAACTATGGCTACACCTTC
TRBD2	once	TRBJ2-1	TRBV9	CASSNSGSHRDEQFF	TGTGCCAGCAGCAATAGCGGGAGTCACCGGGATGAGCAGTTCTTC
TRBD1	NA	TRBJ1-2	TRBV5-1	CASSSPGQATRYGYTF	TGCGCCAGCAGTTCACCGGGACAGGCTACGAGATATGGCTACACCTTC
NA	NA	TRBJ1-3	TRBV7-8	CASSPLGTTGNTIYF	TGTGCCAGCAGCCCACTGGGGACAACTGGAAACACCATATATTTT
NA	NA	TRBJ1-2	TRBV18	CASSRETAGGYTF	TGTGCCAGCTCCCGGGAGACGGCAGGCGGCTACACCTTC
NA	NA	TRBJ2-5	TRBV29-1	CSVKANAVETQYF	TGCAGCGTCAAGGCTAACGCGGTAGAGACCCAGTACTTC
NA	few	TRBJ2-7	TRBV4-1	CASSQAPYSGAYEQYF	TGCGCCAGCAGCCAAGCCCCCTACTCGGGGGCCTACGAGCAGTACTTC
TRBD2	NA	TRBJ2-3	TRBV9	CASSVSGGRTDTQYF	TGTGCCAGCAGCGTTAGCGGGGGACGCACAGATACGCAGTATTTT
NA	NA	TRBJ1-4	TRBV18	CASSPQATNEKLFF	TGTGCCAGCTCACCTCAGGCAACTAATGAAAAACTGTTTTTT
NA	NA	TRBJ2-7	TRBV2	CASSLARDYEQYF	TGTGCCAGCAGCCTCGCGAGGGATTACGAGCAGTACTTC
TRBD1	NA	TRBJ1-2	TRBV24-1	CATSGTGTYGYTF	TGTGCCACCAGTGGGACAGGGACCTATGGCTACACCTTC
NA	NA	TRBJ2-5	TRBV5-8	CASSLVAGGPQKTQYF	TGTGCCAGCAGCTTGGTTGCCGGGGGGCCCCAAAAGACCCAGTACTTC
NA	NA	TRBJ2-2	TRBV7-3	CASRRDINTGELFF	TGTGCCAGCCGAAGGGACATAAACACCGGGGAGCTGTTTTTT
TRBD2	once	TRBJ2-2	TRBV27	CASSLANYRGTGELFF	TGTGCCAGTTCACTAGCGAACTATCGGGGCACCGGGGAGCTGTTTTTT
NA	few	TRBJ2-7	TRBV29-1	CSAARDSYEQYF	TGCAGCGCAGCGAGGGACTCCTACGAGCAGTACTTC
NA	NA	TRBJ1-2	TRBV6-5	CASSYSRSSYGYTF	TGTGCCAGCAGTTACTCGAGGAGTTCCTATGGCTACACCTTC
NA	NA	TRBJ2-2	TRBV14	CASSQGLPGKLFF	TGTGCCAGCAGCCAAGGGTTGCCCGGGAAGCTGTTTTTT
NA	NA	TRBJ2-2	TRBV4-1	CASSQPRNTGELFF	TGCGCCAGCAGCCAACCTCGTAACACCGGGGAGCTGTTTTTT
NA	NA	TRBJ2-7	TRBV5-1	CASSSQIGYEQYF	TGCGCCAGCAGCTCGCAAATCGGCTACGAGCAGTACTTC
TRBD1	NA	TRBJ1-2	TRBV19	CASSRGQEIPNYGYTF	TGTGCCAGTAGTAGGGGACAGGAAATCCCTAACTATGGCTACACCTTC
NA	NA	TRBJ2-5	TRBV11-2	CASSLDRGETQYF	TGTGCCAGCAGCTTAGACAGGGGTGAGACCCAGTACTTC
TRBD1	NA	TRBJ2-5	TRBV7-2	CASSEQGAGYETQYF	TGTGCCAGCAGCGAACAGGGGGCGGGGTACGAGACCCAGTACTTC
TRBD1	few	TRBJ1-1	TRBV2	CASSGQGMRAFF	TGTGCCAGCAGCGGACAGGGGATGCGGGCTTTCTTT
TRBD2	once	TRBJ2-7	TRBV19	CASSTQTRTSANYEQYF	TGTGCCAGTAGTACGCAAACCAGGACTAGCGCTAACTACGAGCAGTACTTC
NA	once	TRBJ1-1	TRBV7-3	CASSLKANTEAFF	TGTGCCAGCAGCTTAAAAGCAAACACTGAAGCTTTCTTT
NA	NA	TRBJ1-4	TRBV6-5	CASTKAGVGEKLFF	TGTGCCAGCACCAAAGCAGGGGTGGGGGAAAAACTGTTTTTT
TRBD2	NA	TRBJ2-7	TRBV11-1	CASSLSRERRLGEQYF	TGTGCCAGCAGCTTATCGCGGGAGAGAAGATTAGGCGAGCAGTACTTC
TRBD1	NA	TRBJ2-5	TRBV4-1	CASSPSGQGYLYQETQYF	TGCGCCAGCAGCCCTTCTGGACAGGGGTACCTGTACCAAGAGACCCAGTACTTC
TRBD1	once	TRBJ2-7	TRBV18	CASSHADRVGYEQYF	TGTGCCAGCTCACACGCGGACAGGGTTGGATACGAGCAGTACTTC
TRBD1	few	TRBJ1-4	TRBV18	CASSRDRGTNEKLFF	TGTGCCAGCTCACGGGACAGGGGGACTAATGAAAAACTGTTTTTT
NA	NA	TRBJ1-1	TRBV19	CASTRWERTGRNTEAFF	TGTGCCAGTACCCGGTGGGAAAGAACAGGGAGGAACACTGAAGCTTTCTTT